This record looks at one T cell receptor beta chain sequence and its context. This CDR3 comprises 14 residues. The germline CDR1 and CDR2 sequences are SGDLS and YYNGEE. The V gene end was trimmed by 7 bases and the J gene end by 1 base; junction bases not matched to a gene: 0. Repertoires were generated with immunoSEQ multiplex PCR, while TCRdb's copy carries only in-frame clones and drops some. This table holds 98,000 or so clones, 84% found once. The data belong to a study of blood T cell repertoires in COVID-19. The specimen sequenced was peripheral blood. The genes are TRBV9 and TRBJ2-1; 12 nucleotides match TRBD2. This TCR was recovered from a man between 60 and 75 years old with acute or convalescent COVID-19. The CDR3 nucleotides read TGTGCCAGCGGACTAGCGGGATCCTACAATGAGCAGTTCTTC. Translated: CASGLAGSYNEQFF.